This TCR beta chain derives from a study of shared clonotypes between healthy human individuals. Researchers divided each subset's genomic DNA evenly across several immunoSEQ plates. TCRdb's copy holds only in-frame clones and misses some; the assay was immunoSEQ multiplex PCR. The sample contains under 850,000 clones, 80% to 95% of which appear only once. J was trimmed by 3 bases and V by 2 bases; bases with no gene match: 8. This CDR3 comprises 16 residues. CDR1 and CDR2 (germline): SGHRS, YFSETQ. Naive CD8 cells comprised CD45RO-negative, CCR7-positively selected cells, excluding terminally differentiated effector memory CD45RA+ cells.

The chain employs TRBV5-1 and TRBJ1-1; 9 nucleotides match TRBD1. Sequenced sample: naive CD8+ T cells sorted from blood. The sequence was obtained from a man aged 30 to 45 in good health. CDR3 DNA sequence: TGCGCCAGCAGCTTTACCACAGGGGGCACGGACACTGAAGCTTTCTTT. Translating it yields CASSFTTGGTDTEAFF.